The rows below give T cell receptor beta chains drawn from one sample of a study of shared clonotypes between healthy human individuals. TCRdb's table, derived via immunoSEQ multiplex PCR, lists solely in-frame clones and lacks some. The sample has some 2,000,000 clones; approximately 96% are singletons. Sequencing was done on a sample of naive CD4+ T cells sorted from blood. These receptor sequences come from a man in his late teens or twenties in good health. The CDR3 runs from the conserved cysteine through the conserved F or W. A D gene is named only where the DNA matches it firmly. Clone size is shown for a subset of rows, as once, few, many or a class of expanded clone.

size: -; J: TRBJ2-5; length: 14; V: TRBV30; D: TRBD1; DNA: TGTGCCTGGACCCGGACAGGGGGAATGGAGACCCAGTACTTC; CDR3: CAWTRTGGMETQYF
size: once; J: TRBJ2-2; length: 13; V: TRBV6-1; D: -; DNA: TGTGCCAGCGCGATCGTGGGGTGGGGGGAGCTGTTTTTT; CDR3: CASAIVGWGELFF
size: -; J: TRBJ1-1; length: 14; V: TRBV2; D: TRBD1; DNA: TGTGCCAGCCAGAAGACAGGGAGGAACACTGAAGCTTTCTTT; CDR3: CASQKTGRNTEAFF
size: once; J: TRBJ1-1; length: 14; V: TRBV7-2; D: -; DNA: TGTGCCAGCAGCGCTACAGGCCTGAACACTGAAGCTTTCTTT; CDR3: CASSATGLNTEAFF
size: -; J: TRBJ1-1; length: 14; V: TRBV10-3; D: TRBD1; DNA: TGTGCCATCAGGACCGACAGGGTGAACACTGAAGCTTTCTTT; CDR3: CAIRTDRVNTEAFF
size: -; J: TRBJ2-7; length: 14; V: TRBV2; D: -; DNA: TGTGCCAGCAGTGGGGGCAGCGCTCTCCACGAGCAGTACTTC; CDR3: CASSGGSALHEQYF
size: once; J: TRBJ1-1; length: 13; V: TRBV6-6; D: TRBD1; DNA: TGTGCCAGCAGGTGGACAGGGGACACTGAAGCTTTCTTT; CDR3: CASRWTGDTEAFF
size: -; J: TRBJ1-5; length: 14; V: TRBV28; D: TRBD1; DNA: TGTGCCAGCTATTCTGGACAGGGTGGTCAGCCCCAGCATTTT; CDR3: CASYSGQGGQPQHF
size: -; J: TRBJ1-6; length: 14; V: TRBV7-2; D: TRBD1; DNA: TGTGCCAGCAGCTCGGGACAGCCGAATTCACCCCTCCACTTT; CDR3: CASSSGQPNSPLHF
size: once; J: TRBJ1-3; length: 11; V: TRBV30; D: -; DNA: TGTGCCTGGAGCTCAGGAAACACCATATATTTT; CDR3: CAWSSGNTIYF
size: -; J: TRBJ2-7; length: 14; V: TRBV10-3; D: TRBD2; DNA: TGTGCCGTCGGGAATAGCGGGAGTATATACGAGCAGTACTTC; CDR3: CAVGNSGSIYEQYF
size: once; J: TRBJ2-7; length: 13; V: TRBV30; D: TRBD2; DNA: TGTGCCTGGAATCCTAGCGGGAGCTACGAGCAGTACTTC; CDR3: CAWNPSGSYEQYF
size: -; J: TRBJ1-1; length: 15; V: TRBV6-6; D: -; DNA: TGTGCCAGCAGGCCCCCAATCCAGGAGGGCACTGAAGCTTTCTTT; CDR3: CASRPPIQEGTEAFF
size: -; J: TRBJ2-7; length: 15; V: TRBV5-1; D: TRBD1; DNA: TGCGCCAGCAGCAGAGCCGGGACAGACTCCTACGAGCAGTACTTC; CDR3: CASSRAGTDSYEQYF
size: -; J: TRBJ2-3; length: 18; V: TRBV30; D: -; DNA: TGTGCCTGGAGTAGGGGAAGGGAACTAGGCGGGAGCACAGATACGCAGTATTTT; CDR3: CAWSRGRELGGSTDTQYF
size: -; J: TRBJ1-2; length: 16; V: TRBV10-2; D: TRBD1; DNA: TGCGCCAGCATTGGGGACAGGGCCTCCTCTCCCTATGGCTACACCTTC; CDR3: CASIGDRASSPYGYTF
size: -; J: TRBJ2-7; length: 14; V: TRBV5-1; D: TRBD1; DNA: TGCGCCAGCAGCAAGGACAGGGCCCGGCACGAGCAGTACTTC; CDR3: CASSKDRARHEQYF
size: -; J: TRBJ2-3; length: 14; V: TRBV10-3; D: TRBD1; DNA: TGTGCCATCACCGGGGACAGATTCACAGATACGCAGTATTTT; CDR3: CAITGDRFTDTQYF
size: -; J: TRBJ2-7; length: 14; V: TRBV6-4; D: -; DNA: TGTGCCAGCAGTGACACTAGACTCTTCTACGAGCAGTACTTC; CDR3: CASSDTRLFYEQYF
size: -; J: TRBJ2-7; length: 14; V: TRBV7-8; D: -; DNA: TGTGCCAGCAGCTTAGATCTATTACCGGGAGAGCAGTACTTC; CDR3: CASSLDLLPGEQYF
size: -; J: TRBJ2-2; length: 14; V: TRBV5-1; D: TRBD1; DNA: TGCGCCAGCAGCTGGGACAGATTGACCGGGGAGCTGTTTTTT; CDR3: CASSWDRLTGELFF